The 15 T cell receptor beta chains below were found in one sample sequenced in a study of spatial heterogeneity in lung cancer. Via MiXCR, TCRdb re-called the 5' RACE reads, giving one row per CDR3 protein. The sample has more than 65,000 distinct CDR3 sequences, around 12% seen once; the top ten hold 4.5% to 5.5%. Time point specified: sample taken at primary tumor resection. Whole RNA came from tumor, nontumor lung or frozen PBMC and was sequenced without being sorted. Sample: PBMCs, taken at surgery. The receptors stem from a male donor with early-stage non-small cell lung cancer.

The chain carries TRBV29-1 and TRBJ2-3; D is possibly TRBD1 (5 bases). The V end was cut by 1 base, the J end by 0 bases, with 11 bases between. Per germline, CDR1 SQVTM and CDR2 ANQGSEA. This CDR3 spans 15 amino acids. The CDR3 nucleotides are TGCAGCGTTGAAGGACAGACCACTAGCACAGATACGCAGTATTTT. Translated: CSVEGQTTSTDTQYF.

In its sample, this clonotype was seen many times. The chain joins TRBV6-5 to TRBJ1-2; 7 nucleotides align to TRBD1. The germline CDR1 and CDR2 sequences are MNHEY and SVGAGI. The CDR3 loop spans 13 amino acids. V lost 6 bases to trimming and J lost 4 bases; unmatched junction nucleotides: 5. The CDR3: CASSFGQAYGYTF. CDR3 DNA: TGTGCCAGCAGCTTTGGACAGGCCTATGGCTACACCTTC.

This clonotype was found a few times. The chain carries TRBV19 and TRBJ2-7, with D possibly TRBD1 on 5 matching bases. Trimming pared 4 bases from V and 0 bases from J, leaving 7 bases between. The CDR3 extends over 13 amino acids. The germline CDR1 and CDR2 sequences are LNHDA and SQIVND (reference sequence). The CDR3 protein is CASSRGVSYEQYF. Written as DNA, the CDR3 is TGTGCCAGTAGTAGGGGCGTCTCCTACGAGCAGTACTTC.

The V and J genes are TRBV7-2 and TRBJ2-1; TRBD2 matches 8 bases. The CDR3 runs 15 residues. Trimming took 0 bases from V and 9 from J; bases not matched to a gene: 7. Germline V gene sequence: CDR1 SGHTA, CDR2 FQGNSA. The CDR3 loop reads CASSLARGAPGEQFF. In nucleotides, the CDR3 is TGTGCCAGCAGCTTAGCGCGGGGGGCTCCGGGTGAGCAGTTCTTC.

This clonotype came up many times. The chain joins TRBV27 to TRBJ2-2; D gene ambiguous. CDR3 length: 12 residues. V was shortened by 5 bases and J by 9 bases, with 10 bases between the two germline ends. Germline CDR1 is MNHEY and CDR2 is SMNVEV (reference sequence). Written as DNA, the CDR3 is TGTGCCAGCAGTCCCGTTTCCCGGGAGCTGTTTTTT. It encodes CASSPVSRELFF.

Ten or more counts support this clonotype. The chain links TRBV29-1 to TRBJ1-1; TRBD1 matches at 9 bases. Germline-derived CDR1 and CDR2 are SQVTM and ANQGSEA. The CDR3 covers 12 residues. Trimming at V came to 6 bases and at J to 4 bases, leaving 3 bases not matched to a gene. This CDR3 is CSVSDRGTEAFF. CDR3 sequence (DNA): TGCAGCGTGTCGGACAGGGGCACTGAAGCTTTCTTT.

This clonotype has only a few counts. The V gene is TRBV29-1, the J gene TRBJ2-5; D not certain. V dropped 3 bases and J dropped 5 bases, with 13 bases sitting between them. The CDR3 is 13 residues long. Germline CDR1 is SQVTM and CDR2 is ANQGSEA. Written as DNA, the CDR3 is TGCAGCGTTGAGAAGTCCTTTCGGGAGACCCAGTACTTC. Translated, it gives CSVEKSFRETQYF.

The chain combines TRBV5-1 with TRBJ1-1, with 7 bases identical to TRBD1. V shed 4 bases and J 8 bases; nucleotides not matched to a gene: 17. The germline CDR1 and CDR2 sequences are SGHRS and YFSETQ. The length of the CDR3 is 16 residues. The CDR3 DNA reads as TGCGCCAGCAGCCACGCGACAGGGACCAAGACGGGGGAAGCTTTCTTT. It yields the protein CASSHATGTKTGEAFF.

This clonotype was seen at least ten times. The chain joins TRBV7-9 to TRBJ2-1; no clear D. Between the trimmed V and J ends, which lost 4 bases and 2 bases, there was a span of 6 bases. The CDR3 is 13 residues long. Per the germline V gene, CDR1 is SEHNR and CDR2 is FQNEAQ (reference sequence). The CDR3 bases are TGTGCCAGCAGCTCCGACACCTACAATGAGCAGTTCTTC. Protein product: CASSSDTYNEQFF.

The gene calls are TRBV29-1 and TRBJ2-2; D is uncertain. V was trimmed by 6 bases and J by 0 bases, leaving 8 bases between them. The CDR3 extends over 13 amino acids. Per the germline V gene, CDR1 is SQVTM and CDR2 is ANQGSEA. CDR3 nucleotide sequence: TGCAGCGTATGGATCACGAACACCGGGGAGCTGTTTTTT. The encoded protein is CSVWITNTGELFF.

This clonotype has just a few counts. The rearrangement links TRBV5-1 to TRBJ2-7; 9 bases are a match to TRBD1. The trim removed 2 bases at V and 3 bases at J, leaving 3 bases unmatched. Germline V gene data show CDR1 as SGHRS and CDR2 as YFSETQ. The CDR3 extends over 14 amino acids. Written as DNA, the CDR3 is TGCGCCAGCAGCTTACAGGGGGCTGGCTACGAGCAGTACTTC. This encodes CASSLQGAGYEQYF.

This clonotype was detected only a few times. The chain carries TRBV2 and TRBJ1-5; no reliable D call. The germline CDR1 and CDR2 sequences are SNHLY and FYNNEI. This CDR3 contains 12 residues. V shed 3 bases and J shed 7 bases, with 7 bases lying between them. CDR3: CASSDTGQPQHF. CDR3 in DNA: TGTGCCAGCAGTGATACGGGGCAGCCCCAGCATTTT.

This clonotype was seen a handful of times. This chain uses TRBV19 with TRBJ2-1, with a possible D match to TRBD1 (6 bases). The CDR3 sequence is 13 residues long. The germline CDR1 and CDR2 sequences are LNHDA and SQIVND (reference sequence). Trimming pared 7 bases from V and 9 bases from J, leaving 16 bases between. CDR3 protein: CASIGGRGGEQFF. The DNA for the CDR3 is TGTGCCAGTATAGGTGGGAGAGGGGGTGAGCAGTTCTTC.

This clonotype came up many times. The chain combines TRBV9 with TRBJ2-7, with TRBD2 as a possible D gene (5 bases). Germline values: CDR1 SGDLS, CDR2 YYNGEE. The CDR3 contains 15 residues. Trimming pared 5 bases from V and 5 bases from J, leaving 20 bases between. The DNA of the CDR3 is TGTGCCAGCAGTGCCCGGGGAGAATCTACGCACGAGCAGTACTTC. Translating it yields CASSARGESTHEQYF.

This clonotype was seen a handful of times. The chain joins TRBV7-6 to TRBJ2-2; 9 nucleotides match TRBD2. The CDR3 is 18 residues long. Looked up from germline, CDR1 is SGHVS and CDR2 is FNYEAQ. V lost 2 bases, J lost 6 bases, and 13 bases stayed unmatched. This CDR3 is CASSLNKRGERTAGELFF. CDR3 DNA sequence: TGTGCCAGCAGCTTAAATAAGCGGGGGGAACGAACGGCCGGGGAGCTGTTTTTT.